This T cell receptor (beta chain) is drawn from a study of circulating and synovial CD4+ cells in juvenile arthritis. The V gene's germline CDR1 is ENHRY and CDR2 SYGVKD. V was shortened by 6 bases and J by 1 base, with 7 bases between the two germline ends. The CDR3 totals 12 residues. For this clone: Its antigen is unidentified.

Repertoires were generated with immunoSEQ multiplex PCR, while TCRdb's copy carries only in-frame clones and drops some. Of 15,000 or so clones listed, roughly 89% are singletons. Study observations and caveats: These blood cells shared more CDR3 sequences with synovium than bulk blood. Vbeta family usage analysis did not detect the pathogenic-like versus bulk difference. Bulk blood CD4 samples held at least an order of magnitude more or fewer genomes than CPL.

This TCR was recovered from a human donor with juvenile idiopathic arthritis. The chain combines TRBV10-3 with TRBJ2-7; D is undetermined. The sample comprised CD4+ T cells from blood. Here the CDR3 reads CAISEHSYEQYF. The CDR3 coding sequence is TGTGCCATCAGCGAGCATTCCTACGAGCAGTACTTC.